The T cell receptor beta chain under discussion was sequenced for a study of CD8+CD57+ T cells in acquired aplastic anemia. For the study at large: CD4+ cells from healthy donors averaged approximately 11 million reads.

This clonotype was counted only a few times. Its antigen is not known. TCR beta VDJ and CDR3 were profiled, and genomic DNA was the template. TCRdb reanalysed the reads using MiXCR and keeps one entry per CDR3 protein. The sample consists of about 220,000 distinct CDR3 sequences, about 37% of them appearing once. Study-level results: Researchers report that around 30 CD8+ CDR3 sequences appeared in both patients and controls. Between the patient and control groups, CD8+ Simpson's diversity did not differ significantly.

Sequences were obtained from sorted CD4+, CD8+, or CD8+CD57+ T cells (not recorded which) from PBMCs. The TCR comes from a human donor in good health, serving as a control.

CDR3 sequence reads: CASRPLTGSGANVLTF. The CDR3 nucleotides are TGTGCCAGCAGACCACTGACAGGCTCTGGGGCCAACGTCCTGACTTTC. The chain links TRBV2 to TRBJ2-6, with D possibly matching TRBD1 (6 bases). The CDR3 has 16 residues. Trimming shortened V by 6 bases and J by 0 bases, and 12 bases separated the two germline ends. From germline, CDR1 is SNHLY and CDR2 FYNNEI. Supplemented by reference TRBV2 and TRBJ2-6, the full variable domain reads EPEVTQTPSHQVTQMGQEVILRCVPISNHLYFYWYRQILGQKVEFLVSFYNNEISEKSEIFDDQFSVERPDGSNFTLKIRSTKLEDSAMYFCASRPLTGSGANVLTFGAGSRLTVL.